Listed below are T cell receptor beta chains from one sample, sequenced in a study of T cell repertoires in cytomegalovirus infection. TCRdb reprocessed the reads with MiXCR, giving one entry per CDR3 protein. The top ten hold approximately 2.9% of the sample, which has around 180,000 distinct CDR3 sequences, approximately 20% seen once. The source material was PBMCs. The receptors stem from a human donor in good health (CMV status not recorded). Some clones in this sample may be carry-over from other donors' samples. CDR3s include the opening cysteine and the closing phenylalanine or tryptophan. A D gene is named only where the DNA matches it firmly. Only part of the rows carry a size: once, few, many, or a class if the clone is expanded.

size,V,D,J,DNA,CDR3
few,TRBV7-2,TRBD1,TRBJ1-1,TGTGCCAGCAGCCCGATGACAGGGGGCACTGAAGCTTTCTTT,CASSPMTGGTEAFF
many,TRBV7-9,.,TRBJ2-3,TGTGCCAGCAGCCGCGGAGGCATGGCGCAGTATTTT,CASSRGGMAQYF
.,TRBV5-1,TRBD1,TRBJ1-1,TGCGCCAGCAGTGTTACGGAGGGGGCTGGGAAAGCTTTCTTT,CASSVTEGAGKAFF
many,TRBV10-2,.,TRBJ1-2,TGCGCCAGCAGCCCCTCCGCAGGCAACTATGGCTACACCTTC,CASSPSAGNYGYTF
many,TRBV7-9,TRBD2,TRBJ2-1,TGTGCCAGCAGTGCCGGGACGGGGGGTGAGCAGTTCTTC,CASSAGTGGEQFF
many,TRBV6-2/TRBV6-3,TRBD2,TRBJ2-1,TGTGCCAGCAGTTTTTCAGCGGGATACTACAATGAGCAGTTCTTC,CASSFSAGYYNEQFF
.,TRBV5-1,.,TRBJ2-4,TGCGCCAGCAGCTCCGGCGGGGAGGGGGCTTCTGGAAACATTCAGTACTTC,CASSSGGEGASGNIQYF
.,TRBV28,.,TRBJ2-3,TGTGCCAGCAGTTTAGGGGGGCGCATCGGAGATACGCAGTATTTT,CASSLGGRIGDTQYF
many,TRBV5-4,TRBD2,TRBJ2-5,TGTGCCAGCAGCTCCTTGGGAGGGGTCCAAGAGACCCAGTACTTC,CASSSLGGVQETQYF
many,TRBV7-8,.,TRBJ2-6,TGTGCCAGCAGCATTTCCGGGGTTGGGGCCAACGTCCTGACTTTC,CASSISGVGANVLTF
few,TRBV28,.,TRBJ2-7,TGTGCCAGCACCACAGCCGGGAACCTCTACGAGCAGTACTTC,CASTTAGNLYEQYF
.,TRBV6-2/TRBV6-3,.,TRBJ2-7,TGTGCCAGCAGTTCCGCCCCCGAAAGAGCCCTCTACGAGCAGTACTTC,CASSSAPERALYEQYF
many,TRBV7-8,.,TRBJ1-2,TGTGCCAGCAGCTTATCCGCTACCCGAGGACAGAGTACTAACTATGGCTACACCTTC,CASSLSATRGQSTNYGYTF
few,TRBV28,TRBD1,TRBJ1-5,TGTGCCAGCACCCGGGACAGGGGGTATCAGCCCCAGCATTTT,CASTRDRGYQPQHF
.,TRBV14,TRBD1,TRBJ2-5,TGTGCCAGCAGCCAGACAACAGGGGTACCCAAAGAGACCCAGTACTTC,CASSQTTGVPKETQYF
.,TRBV7-6,.,TRBJ2-5,TGTGCCAGCAGCTTAGGGAGGGGGGAGACCCAGTACTTC,CASSLGRGETQYF
few,TRBV12-3/TRBV12-4,.,TRBJ2-3,TGTGCCAGCACCCCTGTTGCTAGCACAGATACGCAGTATTTT,CASTPVASTDTQYF
few,TRBV3-1,TRBD2,TRBJ2-2,TGTGCCAGCAGCCAGATTGTTAGCGGGGGGGCCGGGGAGCTGTTTTTT,CASSQIVSGGAGELFF
few,TRBV12-3/TRBV12-4,.,TRBJ2-2,TGTGCCAGCAGTTTTTCCCTTCCAGACACCGGGGAGCTGTTTTTT,CASSFSLPDTGELFF
.,TRBV19,.,TRBJ2-3,TGTGCCAGTAGTAGACTCCAGTCATGGGATACGCAGTATTTT,CASSRLQSWDTQYF
many,TRBV7-2,.,TRBJ2-3,TGTGCCAGCAGCTCCCTTATCCGTACGCAGTATTTT,CASSSLIRTQYF
few,TRBV5-1,.,TRBJ1-2,TGCGCCAGCAGCTTGGGCAGTACTAACCTCTATGGCTACACCTTC,CASSLGSTNLYGYTF
many,TRBV12-5,TRBD2,TRBJ2-1,TGTGCTAGTGGTTTGGTACCCCCGGAGGTCGGGAGGAATGAGCAGTTCTTC,CASGLVPPEVGRNEQFF
few,TRBV14,.,TRBJ1-1,TGTGCCAGCAGCCGACGGGACAACACTGAAGCTTTCTTT,CASSRRDNTEAFF
.,TRBV2,.,TRBJ2-3,TGTGCCAGCAGTGGGCAGGGTACGGCGCAGTATTTT,CASSGQGTAQYF
.,TRBV28,.,TRBJ1-2,TGTGCCAGCAGTTTTGAGGTCCCCTATGGCTACACCTTC,CASSFEVPYGYTF
.,TRBV14,.,TRBJ2-1,TGTGCCAGCAGCCAAGTTGCTAGCTCCAATGAGCAGTTCTTC,CASSQVASSNEQFF
once,TRBV7-9,TRBD1,TRBJ2-3,TGTGCCAGCAGCGGGGACAGGGGGCTGACAGATACGCAGTATTTT,CASSGDRGLTDTQYF
few,TRBV7-2,TRBD1,TRBJ2-3,TGTGCCAGCCGACAGGGACAGCGAGATACGCAGTATTTT,CASRQGQRDTQYF
.,TRBV7-2,TRBD1,TRBJ1-1,TGTGCCAGCAGCTCTGGACAGGGGACGGAAGCTTTCTTT,CASSSGQGTEAFF
many,TRBV7-9,.,TRBJ2-1,TGTGCCAGCAGCTTGGCCTCCGGGAGCCTTTCATATGAGCAGTTCTTC,CASSLASGSLSYEQFF
.,TRBV7-6,.,TRBJ2-3,TGTGCCAGCAGCCAGGGGGGAGCCACAGATACGCAGTATTTT,CASSQGGATDTQYF
.,TRBV5-1,.,TRBJ2-5,TGCGCCAGCAGCTTGGGCGGGGAGTACCAAGAGACCCAGTACTTC,CASSLGGEYQETQYF
.,TRBV29-1,.,TRBJ2-2,TGCAGCGCCAGGGTTACCGGGGAGCTGTTTTTT,CSARVTGELFF
few,TRBV7-8,.,TRBJ1-4,TGTGCCAGCAGCGCCTCGGATGAAAAACTGTTTTTT,CASSASDEKLFF
few,TRBV5-6,.,TRBJ2-1,TGTGCCAGCAGCTTGTTCACAGGCCTGAACAATGAGCAGTTCTTC,CASSLFTGLNNEQFF
few,TRBV7-3,.,TRBJ2-3,TGTGCCAGCAGCTTAGAGGCAGGGAGGTCAGATACGCAGTATTTT,CASSLEAGRSDTQYF
.,TRBV4-1,.,TRBJ2-3,TGTGCCAGCAGCCGTGGGCCAGGGTTCGGAGATACGCAGTATTTT,CASSRGPGFGDTQYF
.,TRBV5-4,.,TRBJ1-2,TGTGCCAGCAGCTCAGGCCAGGTCGGCTATGGCTACACCTTC,CASSSGQVGYGYTF
.,TRBV28,TRBD1,TRBJ2-3,TGTGCCAGCAGTTGGGACAGAAGCACAGATACGCAGTATTTT,CASSWDRSTDTQYF
many,TRBV2,.,TRBJ1-6,TGTGCCAGCACCTCCGGAAAGGGGTGGTCACCCCTCCACTTT,CASTSGKGWSPLHF
few,TRBV27,TRBD1,TRBJ2-2,TGTGCCAGCAGTGACAGGGGAAGCACCGGGGAGCTGTTTTTT,CASSDRGSTGELFF
few,TRBV7-3,TRBD2,TRBJ2-1,TGTGCCAGCAGCTTAAGTAGCGGGGTAAATGAGCAGTTCTTC,CASSLSSGVNEQFF
.,TRBV6-8,.,TRBJ2-1,TGTGCCAGCAGTTTAGGGAGGGGGGTGCAGTTCTTC,CASSLGRGVQFF
.,TRBV6-2/TRBV6-3,.,TRBJ2-1,TGTGCCGGGTTTGTGGTAGGGCGCTCCTACAATGAGCAGTTCTTC,CAGFVVGRSYNEQFF
.,TRBV7-3,TRBD2,TRBJ2-2,TGTGCCAGCAGCTTAAAGGCGGGAGGCACCGGGGAGCTGTTTTTT,CASSLKAGGTGELFF
many,TRBV7-2,TRBD2,TRBJ2-1,TGTGCCAGCAGCCAGGGACTAGCGGGAGGGAGCTCCTACAATGAGCAGTTCTTC,CASSQGLAGGSSYNEQFF
few,TRBV12-5,.,TRBJ2-1,TGTGCTAGTGGTTTGGTACCTGAGGAGTTGGGGCAGTTCTTC,CASGLVPEELGQFF
many,TRBV7-2,.,TRBJ2-5,TGTGCCAGCAGCCCCTTGAGGGGGTTGGGGGGGACCCAGTACTTC,CASSPLRGLGGTQYF
.,TRBV6-2/TRBV6-3,.,TRBJ1-5,TGTGCCAGCAGTTTCGCACGGGACACACCGTGGAGCAATCAGCCCCAGCATTTT,CASSFARDTPWSNQPQHF
.,TRBV6-1,TRBD1,TRBJ2-5,TGTGCCAGCGCCTGGGACAGACAAGAGACCCAGTACTTC,CASAWDRQETQYF
.,TRBV20-1,.,TRBJ2-7,TGCAGTGCTAGAGGGACAACTTCTTCCTACGAGCAGTACTTC,CSARGTTSSYEQYF
.,TRBV20-1,TRBD1,TRBJ1-1,TGCAGTGCTACAGGGGGCGTCACTGAAGCTTTCTTT,CSATGGVTEAFF